The entry below gives a single TCR beta chain sequence along with its context. Its antigen remains unknown. These data come from a study of cytomegalovirus exposure and HLA in healthy donors. Use of 60 Vbeta and 13 Jbeta primers characterized the PCR. Measured with immunoSEQ multiplex PCR; TCRdb has only the in-frame clones, and not every one. The sample consists of hundreds of thousands of clones, approximately 82% of them appearing once. Study-wide results and limits: In a later analysis, compared with equally common non-associated chains, HLA-associated beta chains were more expanded. In a later analysis, several top co-occurrence clusters appeared linked to parvovirus B19, influenza, CMV and Epstein-Barr virus. An analysis was carried out later, and it reportedly showed fewer N-insertions in an Asian-associated ancestry cluster than the approximately 700-donor mean.

The sample was PBMCs. This clonotype was sampled from a man between 18 and 35 years old in good health and CMV-seronegative.

In DNA, the CDR3 is TGTGCCAGCAGTTTAAGTTTGATAGCCAACACTGAAGCTTTCTTT. This gives the protein CASSLSLIANTEAFF. V usage is TRBV28 and J usage is TRBJ1-1; D is ambiguous. The CDR3 consists of 15 residues. Deletions cut 2 bases from V and 2 bases from J, with 12 bases between. In germline, CDR1 is MDHEN, CDR2 SYDVKM.